One and the same sample provided the 29 T cell receptor beta chains below, sequenced in a study of blood T cell repertoires in COVID-19. Method: immunoSEQ multiplex PCR; TCRdb's copy keeps in-frame clones and lacks some. The table shows roughly 96,000 clones, with 82% occurring only once. Sequencing was done on a sample of peripheral blood. These TCRs come from an older man with acute or convalescent COVID-19.

V and J are TRBV19 and TRBJ1-1; TRBD1 agrees at 8 bases. The germline V gene has CDR1 LNHDA and CDR2 SQIVND (reference sequence). V shed 8 bases, J shed 0 bases, and the junction held 2 bases outside the gene matches. The CDR3 covers 13 residues. The CDR3 here is CASGTGMNTEAFF. The CDR3 region has the DNA TGTGCCAGTGGGACAGGAATGAACACTGAAGCTTTCTTT.

The chain is built from TRBV30 and TRBJ1-6, with 10 nucleotides matching TRBD1. CDR3 length: 13 amino acids. J lost 11 bases, V lost 2 bases, and 3 bases had no gene match. Germline loops: CDR1 GTSNPN, CDR2 SVGIG (reference sequence). The CDR3 loop reads CAWSPGQGTPLHF. CDR3 sequence (DNA): TGTGCCTGGAGTCCGGGACAGGGGACACCCCTCCACTTT.

The chain carries TRBV27 and TRBJ1-4, with 8 positions matching TRBD1. CDR3 length equals 16 residues. With 6 bases clipped from V and 7 bases from J, the junction kept 13 bases outside the gene matches. Germline values: CDR1 MNHEY, CDR2 SMNVEV (reference sequence). This CDR3 is CASSPPFTGGSEKLFF. CDR3 coding DNA: TGTGCCAGCAGCCCGCCTTTCACAGGGGGTAGTGAAAAACTGTTTTTT.

This sequence joins TRBV18 and TRBJ1-4, with 9 bases fitting TRBD1. The CDR3 length is 14 residues. CDR1 is KGHSH and CDR2 is LQKENI in the germline V gene. The V segment lost 1 base and the J segment 7 bases; nucleotides outside the gene matches: 1. CDR3 protein: CASSPLTGGEKLFF. CDR3 DNA: TGTGCCAGCTCACCACTGACAGGGGGTGAAAAACTGTTTTTT. The entire variable domain, with the rest obtained from reference TRBV18 and TRBJ1-4, is as follows: NAGVMQNPRHLVRRRGQEARLRCSPMKGHSHVYWYRQLPEEGLKFMVYLQKENIIDESGMPKERFSAEFPKEGPSILRIQQVVRGDSAAYFCASSPLTGGEKLFFGSGTQLSVL.

The V gene is TRBV3-1 (or the pseudogene TRBV3-2), the J gene TRBJ2-7; 8 positions agree with TRBD1. Germline V gene sequence: CDR1 LGHDT, CDR2 YNNKEL (reference sequence). V shed 4 bases, J shed 7 bases, and the junction held 3 bases outside the gene matches. The CDR3 runs 12 residues. The CDR3 DNA sequence: TGTGCCAGCAGCCCTCAGGGGGCAGAGCAGTACTTC. Its translation: CASSPQGAEQYF.

The genes are TRBV6-5 and TRBJ1-5; perhaps TRBD1 as D (5 bases). This CDR3 has 13 residues. CDR1 MNHEY and CDR2 SVGAGI come from the germline V gene. V shed 6 bases and J shed 2 bases, with 8 bases lying between them. The CDR3 protein is CASRGGGNQPQHF. In nucleotides, the CDR3 is TGTGCCAGCAGGGGAGGGGGCAATCAGCCCCAGCATTTT.

This clone came up a few times. The V and J genes are TRBV5-1 and TRBJ1-2, with 9 bases matching TRBD1. The CDR3 length is 15 residues. Looked up from germline, CDR1 is SGHRS and CDR2 is YFSETQ. Germline trimming cut 4 bases from V and 8 bases from J; bases unmatched to any gene: 12. CDR3 sequence (DNA): TGCGCCAGCAGCACCGCACCGGGACAGGGTAAAGGCTACACCTTC. Its protein product is CASSTAPGQGKGYTF. Full variable domain (remainder filled in from reference TRBV5-1 and TRBJ1-2): KAGVTQTPRYLIKTRGQQVTLSCSPISGHRSVSWYQQTPGQGLQFLFEYFSETQRNKGNFPGRFSGRQFSNSRSEMNVSTLELGDSALYLCASSTAPGQGKGYTFGSGTRLTVV.

V gene TRBV7-2 combines with J gene TRBJ1-5; the match to TRBD1 covers 9 bases. Germline values: CDR1 SGHTA, CDR2 FQGNSA. The junction had 6 bases not matched to a gene; V was cut back by 5 bases and J by 1 base. The CDR3 is 16 amino acids. In nucleotides, the CDR3 is TGTGCCAGCAGCCCACGCGGGACAGGGAGCAATCAGCCCCAGCATTTT. It translates to CASSPRGTGSNQPQHF.

This sequence joins TRBV5-1 and TRBJ2-1, with unresolved D. The CDR3 totals 12 residues. From germline, CDR1 is SGHRS and CDR2 YFSETQ. Trimming pared 0 bases from V and 8 bases from J, leaving 6 bases between. The CDR3 is CASSLGRDEQFF. The CDR3 coding sequence is TGCGCCAGCAGCTTGGGCCGGGATGAGCAGTTCTTC.

The chain combines TRBV19 with TRBJ1-1, with no clear D. Looked up from germline, CDR1 is LNHDA and CDR2 is SQIVND (reference sequence). The V gene lost 7 bases and the J gene lost 2 bases, with 5 bases spanning the gap. The CDR3 covers 11 residues. The CDR3 loop is CASKRNTEAFF. The CDR3 DNA follows: TGTGCCAGTAAGAGAAACACTGAAGCTTTCTTT.

This clone was seen a handful of times. The chain couples TRBV6-2 or TRBV6-3 to TRBJ1-5; TRBD1 matches 7 bases. This CDR3 comprises 15 residues. CDR1 and CDR2 from the germline V gene are MNHEY and SVGEGT. With 4 bases clipped from V and 2 bases from J, the junction kept 5 bases outside the gene matches. The CDR3 DNA is TGTGCCAGCAGTTCACCTGGACAGGGCAATCAGCCCCAGCATTTT. This translates into CASSSPGQGNQPQHF.

This clone was counted a single time. This chain connects TRBV5-1 to TRBJ1-5, with 8 bases matching TRBD1. The V segment lost 4 bases and the J segment 7 bases; nucleotides outside the gene matches: 7. The CDR3 has 14 amino acids. Looked up from germline, CDR1 is SGHRS and CDR2 is YFSETQ. The CDR3 loop is CASSPGTGNQPQHF. DNA of the CDR3: TGCGCCAGCAGCCCCGGGACAGGTAACCAGCCCCAGCATTTT.

This chain links TRBV30 with TRBJ2-1, with D tentatively TRBD1 (9 bases). CDR1 is GTSNPN, CDR2 SVGIG, per germline (reference sequence). The CDR3 covers 14 residues. V dropped 2 bases and J dropped 9 bases, with 17 bases sitting between them. The CDR3 DNA sequence: TGTGCCTGGAGTAGAGTAGCGGGACAGGGTGAGCAGTTCTTC. Protein sequence: CAWSRVAGQGEQFF.

The chain uses TRBV2 and TRBJ1-2, with TRBD1 as a possible D gene (5 bases). CDR3 length: 13 residues. Germline assignment: CDR1 SNHLY and CDR2 FYNNEI. Trimming cost V 6 bases and J 5 bases, with 13 bases left between them. CDR3 sequence: CASREGSRYGYTF. The DNA of the CDR3 is TGTGCCAGCAGGGAGGGGAGCCGGTATGGCTACACCTTC.

V gene TRBV4-1 combines with J gene TRBJ2-7; 9 nucleotides align to TRBD2. The CDR3 is made up of 16 amino acids. The V segment lost 2 bases and the J segment 3 bases; nucleotides outside the gene matches: 8. Germline V gene data show CDR1 as MGHRA and CDR2 as YSYEKL. CDR3 region: CASSQQGGLARYEQYF. The CDR3 DNA reads TGCGCCAGCAGCCAACAAGGCGGACTAGCGCGCTACGAGCAGTACTTC.

The sample holds one count of this clone. The chain couples TRBV19 to TRBJ2-1; 10 nucleotides align to TRBD2. Unmatched junction bases numbered 7, after V lost 0 bases and J lost 11 bases. The CDR3 runs to 15 residues. The germline V gene encodes CDR1 LNHDA and CDR2 SQIVND (reference sequence). The CDR3, as DNA: TGTGCCAGTAGTATAGATCCAGCGGGGGGGCCGCAGCAGTTCTTC. Protein: CASSIDPAGGPQQFF.

V and J are TRBV7-8 and TRBJ2-7, with a tentative D call TRBD1 (6 bases). Germline CDR1 is SGHVS and CDR2 is FQNEAQ. V lost 5 bases to trimming and J lost 2 bases, with 13 bases between them. The CDR3 is made up of 14 amino acids. CDR3 protein: CASSPSRDTYEQYF. In DNA, the CDR3 is TGTGCCAGCAGCCCCTCCCGGGACACCTACGAGCAGTACTTC.

This clone was detected only a few times. V is TRBV7-2 and J is TRBJ1-1, with 7 bases that match TRBD1. Germline V gene lookup returns CDR1 SGHTA and CDR2 FQGNSA. Unmatched junction bases numbered 8, after V lost 1 base and J lost 6 bases. The CDR3 has 15 residues. CDR3 bases: TGTGCCAGCAGCTTAGAAGGACGGGACAGATCTGAAGCTTTCTTT. This translates into CASSLEGRDRSEAFF.

This chain connects TRBV30 to TRBJ2-7; a possible D gene is TRBD2 (7 bases). In germline, CDR1 is GTSNPN, CDR2 SVGIG (reference sequence). The CDR3 is 14 residues long. Between the trimmed V and J ends, which lost 3 bases and 6 bases, there was a span of 18 bases. The CDR3 sequence: CAWRNSAGAGEQYF. The DNA for the CDR3 is TGTGCCTGGAGAAATTCTGCGGGGGCAGGCGAGCAGTACTTC.

The rearrangement links TRBV3-1 (or the pseudogene TRBV3-2) to TRBJ1-5; tentative D call: TRBD1 (5 bases). The V gene's germline CDR1 is LGHDT and CDR2 YNNKEL (reference sequence). The CDR3 is 14 residues long. Trimming took off 4 bases at V and 4 bases at J, with 11 bases between the two ends. As DNA, the CDR3 is TGTGCCAGCAGCCTAAAGGGGTCTAATCAGCCCCAGCATTTT. This translates into CASSLKGSNQPQHF.

This clone was detected only once. This chain joins TRBV30 and TRBJ1-1, with 7 bases that match TRBD1. The junction had 4 bases not matched to a gene; V was cut back by 1 base and J by 11 bases. The CDR3 has 11 residues. CDR1 is GTSNPN, CDR2 SVGIG, per germline (reference sequence). Written as DNA, the CDR3 is TGTGCCTGGAGTGATACAGGGGCCGCTTTCTTT. Translation gives CAWSDTGAAFF.

The DNA of the CDR3 is TGTGCCAGTAGTACTCCGGGGGGCGCCTACGAGCAGTACTTC. This gives the protein CASSTPGGAYEQYF. V gene TRBV19 combines with J gene TRBJ2-7; possibly TRBD2 for D (7 bases). The CDR3 is 14 residues long. Trimming removed 4 bases from V and 2 bases from J, with 12 bases in between. CDR1 is LNHDA, CDR2 SQIVND, per germline (reference sequence).

The V call is TRBV10-3, the J call TRBJ2-1; 7 bases match TRBD2. In germline, CDR1 is ENHRY, CDR2 SYGVKD. V lost 10 bases and J lost 7; bases outside the gene matches: 7. The CDR3 has 12 residues. The CDR3 DNA reads TGTGCCACCGCGGGGGAGGGAAATGAGCAGTTCTTC. Translation: CATAGEGNEQFF.

The genes are TRBV4-3 and TRBJ2-4; D not resolved. Germline values: CDR1 LGHNA, CDR2 YSLEER. The CDR3 consists of 16 residues. V shed 3 bases and J shed 6 bases, with 18 bases lying between them. The CDR3 here is CASSHTPSSVGNIQYF. CDR3 bases: TGCGCCAGCAGCCACACCCCCTCGTCTGTCGGAAACATTCAGTACTTC.

This chain joins TRBV27 and TRBJ1-2, with a weak D call TRBD1 (5 bases). The V gene lost 3 bases and the J gene lost 2 bases, with 10 bases spanning the gap. Germline CDR1 and CDR2: MNHEY and SMNVEV (reference sequence). The CDR3 runs to 14 residues. The DNA of the CDR3 is TGTGCCAGCAGTTTTTTGGGGCGGAACTATGGCTACACCTTC. Translating gives CASSFLGRNYGYTF.

The chain carries TRBV5-1 and TRBJ2-2; 8 bases are a match to TRBD1. The germline V gene encodes CDR1 SGHRS and CDR2 YFSETQ. J gave up 6 bases and V 4 bases, and 11 bases lay outside the gene matches. This CDR3 spans 16 amino acids. CDR3 nucleotides: TGCGCCAGCAGCGAAACCCAGGGGGCTAGGGCCGGGGAGCTGTTTTTT. Encoded protein: CASSETQGARAGELFF.

The chain uses TRBV5-1 and TRBJ1-5; D ambiguous. The CDR3 totals 13 residues. Deletions cut 1 base from V and 5 bases from J, with 7 bases between. CDR1 and CDR2 (germline): SGHRS, YFSETQ. CDR3 coding DNA: TGCGCCAGCAGCTTGTACTATGATCAGCCCCAGCATTTT. Protein sequence: CASSLYYDQPQHF.

The J gene is TRBJ2-3, the V gene TRBV12-5, with 12 bases matching TRBD2. The CDR3 loop spans 17 amino acids. Germline trimming cut 5 bases from V and 6 bases from J; bases unmatched to any gene: 12. CDR1 LGHNT and CDR2 FRNRAP come from the germline V gene. The CDR3 nucleotides read TGTGCTAGTGGTAGAATACTAGCGGGGGGAGATGAGGATACGCAGTATTTT. Translated, it gives CASGRILAGGDEDTQYF. Based on the CDR3 plus reference TRBV12-5 and TRBJ2-3, the full variable domain is DARVTQTPRHKVTEMGQEVTMRCQPILGHNTVFWYRQTMMQGLELLAYFRNRAPLDDSGMPKDRFSAEMPDATLATLKIQPSEPRDSAVYFCASGRILAGGDEDTQYFGPGTRLTVL.

This clone was seen once. Written as DNA, the CDR3 is TGTGCCAGCAGTTACCTCTCTAGGGGACTACTGTTTTTT. The encoded protein is CASSYLSRGLLFF. The chain couples TRBV6-2 or TRBV6-3 to TRBJ1-4; possible D gene TRBD1, 5 bases. The germline CDR1 and CDR2 sequences are MNHEY and SVGEGT. The V end lost 2 bases, the J end lost 13 bases, and 14 bases lay between the germline ends. The CDR3 is 13 amino acids.